This T cell receptor (beta chain) originates from a study of cytomegalovirus exposure and HLA in healthy donors (TCRdb year 2017). With respect to the entire study: According to a later analysis, one platform produced both the roughly 120 validation repertoires and the 730 or so repertoires of the first cohort. The study aimed to test whether signatures of past pathogen exposure could be identified by cataloging public T cell receptors. Along with the approximately 650-subject first cohort, a separate validation cohort of around 120 different subjects was used. To predict cytomegalovirus infection status, the study brought together high-throughput TCR immunosequencing, statistical association of individual TCRs with disease status, and machine learning.

The receptor library was made with the immunoSEQ multiplex PCR assay. Regarding the original processing steps: A statistical classification framework was developed to diagnose cytomegalovirus status using the catalog of TCR beta chain sequences. TCRdb obtained this table from immuneACCESS and retained in-frame rearrangements with V and J assigned. These tables miss some clones; where compared with another copy, unresolved V genes account for less than half of the shortfall, and the remainder is unexplained. D and trimming come from the DNA, and the V and J calls and clone size come from that table. The sample profile shows 120,000 or so clones; 89% of them were found once. Approximately 1.1% of the sample is held by the ten biggest clonotypes. In its sample, this clone was seen a few times. No antigen is known for it. Base qualities were left out, and no much larger clone turns up one base away. What the work shows at the level of the full study, not this receptor alone: The classifier was reported to diagnose cytomegalovirus status with high specificity and sensitivity in both the original cohort and the validation cohort. According to the authors, the approach could potentially be generalized to other disease states and immunological phenotypes. While some public TCRs were present in many individuals, most TCR sequences turned up only very rarely across donors. All 130 or so repertoires were used to score co-occurrence in the validation cohort in a later analysis, because that analysis had no HLA typing for the cohort. The study listed 164 TCR beta chains as associated with cytomegalovirus. Subsequent analysis determined that TCRs grouped into clusters in the first cohort also showed a tendency toward co-occurrence across the roughly 130 validation repertoires, and approximately 94% of cluster scores exceeded 0. A few of the identified cytomegalovirus-associated TCR beta chains were confirmed in vitro to be specific for cytomegalovirus antigens.

The donors belonged to the validation cohort of under 150 subjects, which was separate from the approximately 660-subject first cohort. This receptor was identified in a woman younger than 30 in good health and CMV-seronegative. Sequences were obtained from PBMCs.

The DNA sequence is as follows: TGTGCCTGGAGTGGAGACTACCTTACGAACAATGAGCAGTTCTTC. This gives the protein CAWSGDYLTNNEQFF. The sequence is built from TRBV30 and TRBJ2-1; possibly the D gene is TRBD2, per 5 matching bases. In the germline V gene (reference sequence), CDR1 corresponds to GTSNPN and CDR2 to SVGIG. From cysteine to phenylalanine, the CDR3 is 15 amino acids long. Kept here is only the CDR3 DNA, which spans 45 bases and is read in frame from base 1. V and J lose 1 base and 5 bases, and a span of 15 bases separates them.